The present T cell receptor beta chain was sequenced within a study of monozygotic twins with inflammatory bowel disease. Study-wide results and caveats: On the inverse Simpson index, IBD patients scored lower for TCRbeta diversity than healthy co-twins.

Blood was drawn once per donor, and each sample measured under 3 ml. Whole blood supplied total RNA, and T cells were not sorted. Remarks on this clonotype: What it binds is unknown.

The CDR3 loop spans 15 amino acids. The germline CDR1 and CDR2 sequences are MNHEY and SMNVEV (reference sequence). Reprocessing the 5' RACE reads, TCRdb reports a single entry for every CDR3 protein and omits DNA. The table lists roughly 100,000 distinct CDR3 sequences. The source is a human donor with ulcerative colitis or Crohn's disease, or a healthy co-twin of an affected twin (not recorded which). This rearrangement joins TRBV27 to TRBJ2-3; TCRdb picks TRBD1, but there is no DNA to check that call. What was sequenced was blood. CDR3 loop: CASATGVLPPDTQYF.